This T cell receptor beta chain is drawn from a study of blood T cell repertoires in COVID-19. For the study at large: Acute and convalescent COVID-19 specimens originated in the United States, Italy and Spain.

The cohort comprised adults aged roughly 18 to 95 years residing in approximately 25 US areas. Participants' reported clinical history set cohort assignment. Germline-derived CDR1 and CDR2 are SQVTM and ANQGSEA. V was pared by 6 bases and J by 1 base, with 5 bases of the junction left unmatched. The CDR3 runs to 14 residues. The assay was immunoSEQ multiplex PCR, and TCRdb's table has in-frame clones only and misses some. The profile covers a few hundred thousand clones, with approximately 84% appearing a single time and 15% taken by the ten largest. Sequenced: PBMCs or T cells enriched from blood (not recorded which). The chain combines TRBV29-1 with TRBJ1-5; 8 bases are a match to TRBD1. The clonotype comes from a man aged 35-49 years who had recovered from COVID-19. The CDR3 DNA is TGCAGCGTCGTGCAGGGGGCCAGCAATCAGCCCCAGCATTTT. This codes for CSVVQGASNQPQHF.